These 28 T cell receptor beta chains originate from one sample sequenced in a study of T cells after yellow fever vaccination. One entry per CDR3 protein results from TCRdb running MiXCR on the 5' RACE reads. This sample has just under 600,000 distinct CDR3 sequences, with roughly 13% found just once. This sample comprised PBMCs, obtained on the day of the yellow fever booster vaccination. These receptors were collected from a man aged 25 to 40 who received the YFV17D yellow fever vaccine.

For the CDR3, the DNA is TGTGCCAGCAGTTTATTTGGAAATTCACCCCTCCACTTT. Amino acid sequence: CASSLFGNSPLHF. V is TRBV12-3 or TRBV12-4 and J is TRBJ1-6; unclear D gene. V shed 2 bases and J shed 7 bases, with 6 bases lying between them. The CDR3 is 13 residues long.

In its sample, this clonotype was seen many times. V gene TRBV19 combines with J gene TRBJ2-6, with unresolved D. The CDR3 length is 14 residues. CDR1 is LNHDA and CDR2 is SQIVND in the germline V gene (reference sequence). Trimming left V 10 bases short and J 0 bases short, with 10 bases between. The CDR3 nucleotides read TGTGCCACGAAAACCCGCTCTGGGGCCAACGTCCTGACTTTC. Its protein is CATKTRSGANVLTF.

This clonotype was seen a few times. V is TRBV10-3 and J is TRBJ2-7; TRBD2 aligns across 14 bases. This CDR3 comprises 19 residues. After removal of 2 bases from V and 3 bases from J, the junction contained 12 bases not matched to a gene. The germline gives CDR1 ENHRY, CDR2 SYGVKD. CDR3 in DNA: TGTGCCATCAGTGAGCAACTGGGTCAGACTAGCGGGAGGGACTACGAGCAGTACTTC. This codes for CAISEQLGQTSGRDYEQYF.

This clonotype was seen once. The rearrangement joins TRBV15 to TRBJ1-5; D possibly corresponds to TRBD1 (6 bases). Germline V CDR1 and CDR2: LNHNV, YYDKDF (reference sequence). V was trimmed by 8 bases and J by 3 bases, leaving 11 bases between them. This CDR3 comprises 13 residues. The CDR3 DNA reads TGTGCCACCGGGGGACAAGTCAATCAGCCCCAGCATTTT. Translation: CATGGQVNQPQHF.

As regards this clonotype: Possible read error: a much larger clone is one base away. The gene calls are TRBV5-5 and TRBJ2-7; the D gene could be TRBD1 or TRBD2 (5 bases each). Per germline, CDR1 SGHKS and CDR2 YYEKEE (reference sequence). The CDR3 runs 15 residues. Here the CDR3 reads CDSRLRVAGSYEQYF. The CDR3 DNA is TGTGACAGCCGTCTACGGGTAGCAGGGAGCTACGAGCAGTACTTC.

The chain combines TRBV18 with TRBJ1-1; the match to TRBD1 covers 9 bases. Germline V CDR1 and CDR2: KGHSH, LQKENI. Trimming cost V 2 bases and J 0 bases; bases outside gene matches: 4. The CDR3 totals 16 residues. The CDR3 protein is CASSPGTGYLNTEAFF. CDR3 nucleotides: TGTGCCAGCTCACCAGGGACAGGGTATTTGAACACTGAAGCTTTCTTT.

The CDR3 loop is CSARLGSNTGELFF. CDR3 bases: TGCAGTGCTAGACTCGGGTCGAACACCGGGGAGCTGTTTTTT. This chain links TRBV20-1 with TRBJ2-2; D ambiguous. CDR3 length equals 14 residues. The V and J ends lost 2 bases and 0 bases respectively, with 7 bases between them. The germline V gene encodes CDR1 DFQATT and CDR2 SNEGSKA (reference sequence).

The V and J genes are TRBV5-1 and TRBJ1-4; possibly TRBD1 for D (5 bases). This CDR3 contains 13 residues. Germline CDR1 reads SGHRS; CDR2 reads YFSETQ. Trimming left V 3 bases short and J 8 bases short, with 11 bases between. The CDR3 region is CASSWDGREKLFF. CDR3 coding DNA: TGCGCCAGCAGCTGGGACGGGAGGGAAAAACTGTTTTTT.

This chain uses TRBV6-4 with TRBJ2-6; D unresolved. Trimming removed 11 bases at V and 0 bases at J, with 11 bases between. The germline V gene has CDR1 MRHNA and CDR2 SNTAGT. The CDR3 is made up of 14 amino acids. This chain's CDR3 is CAGRVISGANVLTF. The CDR3 DNA follows: TGTGCCGGAAGGGTTATCTCTGGGGCCAACGTCCTGACTTTC.

This clonotype was counted between two and nine times. The V call is TRBV6-2 or TRBV6-3, the J call TRBJ2-1; the D gene is possibly TRBD2 (5 bases). The CDR3 spans 13 residues. Per the germline V gene, CDR1 is MNHEY and CDR2 is SVGEGT. The V and J ends lost 5 bases and 8 bases respectively, with 13 bases between them. The CDR3 is CASSPDYDYEQFF. CDR3 in DNA: TGTGCCAGCAGTCCTGACTACGACTATGAGCAGTTCTTC.

The chain recombines TRBV15 with TRBJ2-2; the D call may be TRBD1 or TRBD2 (6 bases each). Germline values: CDR1 LNHNV, CDR2 YYDKDF (reference sequence). The CDR3 consists of 16 residues. Trimming left V 0 bases short and J 4 bases short, with 12 bases between. The CDR3 is CATSRDAGGGTGELFF. The CDR3 DNA sequence: TGTGCCACCAGCAGAGATGCAGGAGGGGGCACCGGGGAGCTGTTTTTT.

This clonotype has a handful of counts. The V gene is TRBV7-6, the J gene TRBJ2-7; D is unclear. CDR1 is SGHVS and CDR2 is FNYEAQ in the germline V gene. V dropped 4 bases and J dropped 9 bases, with 16 bases sitting between them. The CDR3 loop spans 13 amino acids. The CDR3 region is CASSSYARSGQYF. CDR3 sequence (DNA): TGTGCCAGCAGCTCATATGCGAGATCGGGGCAGTACTTC.

In its sample, this clonotype was seen a few times. This rearrangement joins TRBV6-5 to TRBJ2-3, with 7 bases aligning to TRBD2. V lost 2 bases to trimming and J lost 0 bases; unmatched junction nucleotides: 5. The CDR3 has 16 residues. Germline V CDR1 and CDR2: MNHEY, SVGAGI. The CDR3 protein is CASSYRREPSTDTQYF. CDR3 nucleotides: TGTGCCAGCAGTTACCGGCGGGAGCCTAGCACAGATACGCAGTATTTT.

The genes are TRBV12-3 or TRBV12-4 and TRBJ1-4, with D unresolved. The CDR3 is made up of 15 amino acids. Trimming stripped 7 bases from V and 1 base from J, with 13 bases between. CDR3 sequence: CASKLLGGTNEKLFF. CDR3 bases: TGTGCCAGCAAACTGCTAGGAGGAACTAATGAAAAACTGTTTTTT.

This clonotype showed up just a few times. This chain uses TRBV7-2 with TRBJ2-2; TRBD2 matches at 7 bases. The CDR3 totals 16 residues. CDR1 is SGHTA and CDR2 is FQGNSA in the germline V gene. After removal of 6 bases from V and 3 bases from J, the junction contained 10 bases not matched to a gene. The CDR3 spells CASRGGYASHTGELFF. CDR3 bases: TGTGCCAGCAGGGGGGGGTATGCTAGCCACACCGGGGAGCTGTTTTTT.

This clonotype was seen only a few times. V is TRBV11-2 and J is TRBJ2-3; no definite D call. V was trimmed by 1 base and J by 9 bases, leaving 11 bases between them. This CDR3 has 13 residues. Germline CDR1 SGHAT, CDR2 FQNNGV. CDR3 region: CASSLGQAATQYF. The CDR3 DNA sequence: TGTGCCAGCAGCTTAGGCCAAGCCGCGACGCAGTATTTT. The whole variable domain, filled in from reference TRBV11-2 and TRBJ2-3, reads EAGVAQSPRYKIIEKRQSVAFWCNPISGHATLYWYQQILGQGPKLLIQFQNNGVVDDSQLPKDRFSAERLKGVDSTLKIQPAKLEDSAVYLCASSLGQAATQYFGPGTRLTVL.

Here the CDR3 reads CASADRPGTWDEQFF. As DNA, the CDR3 is TGTGCTAGTGCTGACCGCCCGGGCACGTGGGATGAGCAGTTCTTC. The chain joins TRBV12-5 to TRBJ2-1; no definite D call. Germline V CDR1 and CDR2: LGHNT, FRNRAP. The V end lost 7 bases, the J end lost 8 bases, and 21 bases lay between the germline ends. The CDR3 extends over 15 amino acids.

This clonotype has more than one count but fewer than ten. V usage is TRBV11-2 and J usage is TRBJ1-5; a possible D gene is TRBD1 (5 bases). The CDR3 runs 15 residues. V shed 1 base and J shed 3 bases, with 10 bases lying between them. Germline V gene sequence: CDR1 SGHAT, CDR2 FQNNGV. The CDR3 DNA sequence: TGTGCCAGCAGCTTAGGGGGCAGATTCAATCAGCCCCAGCATTTT. Translating it yields CASSLGGRFNQPQHF.

The sample holds a few counts of this clonotype. This chain uses TRBV5-1 with TRBJ2-2; possible D gene TRBD1, 6 bases. CDR1 and CDR2 (germline): SGHRS, YFSETQ. The CDR3 consists of 18 residues. The ends were cut back, 1 base at V and 0 bases at J, with 16 bases in the middle. The DNA of the CDR3 is TGCGCCAGCAGCTTGAAAGAGGGACAAAGCGCGAACACCGGGGAGCTGTTTTTT. The encoded protein is CASSLKEGQSANTGELFF.

V and J are TRBV7-2 and TRBJ2-7, with no clear D. Germline CDR1 and CDR2: SGHTA and FQGNSA. The V and J ends lost 5 bases and 0 bases respectively, with 11 bases between them. The length of the CDR3 is 14 residues. The DNA of the CDR3 is TGTGCCAGCAGCGGAGACTGGAGCTCCTACGAGCAGTACTTC. Its protein product is CASSGDWSSYEQYF.

The chain recombines TRBV7-2 with TRBJ2-2; 11 bases line up with TRBD2. CDR3 length: 14 residues. Germline V gives CDR1 SGHTA, CDR2 FQGNSA. V gave up 8 bases and J gave up 5 bases; unmatched junction bases: 4. The chain's CDR3 is CASSGLAETGELFF. Written as DNA, the CDR3 is TGTGCCAGCTCGGGACTAGCGGAGACCGGGGAGCTGTTTTTT.

This clonotype was detected only a few times. The chain has TRBV5-1 and TRBJ1-2; D not resolved. Trimming shortened V by 0 bases and J by 8 bases, and 14 bases separated the two germline ends. The CDR3 has 14 residues. Looked up from germline, CDR1 is SGHRS and CDR2 is YFSETQ. The CDR3 spells CASSLERAGDGYTF. CDR3 DNA: TGCGCCAGCAGCTTGGAACGGGCTGGAGACGGCTACACCTTC. Using reference TRBV5-1 and TRBJ1-2 for the parts outside the CDR3, the full variable domain is KAGVTQTPRYLIKTRGQQVTLSCSPISGHRSVSWYQQTPGQGLQFLFEYFSETQRNKGNFPGRFSGRQFSNSRSEMNVSTLELGDSALYLCASSLERAGDGYTFGSGTRLTVV.

The chain carries TRBV5-1 and TRBJ2-5; a possible D gene is TRBD1 (5 bases). This CDR3 has 14 residues. Trimming left V 5 bases short and J 3 bases short, with 14 bases between. Looked up from germline, CDR1 is SGHRS and CDR2 is YFSETQ. The CDR3 region is CASSQRQKEETQYF. CDR3 nucleotide sequence: TGCGCCAGCAGTCAACGACAGAAGGAAGAGACCCAGTACTTC. The whole variable domain, filled in from reference TRBV5-1 and TRBJ2-5, reads KAGVTQTPRYLIKTRGQQVTLSCSPISGHRSVSWYQQTPGQGLQFLFEYFSETQRNKGNFPGRFSGRQFSNSRSEMNVSTLELGDSALYLCASSQRQKEETQYFGPGTRLLVL.

CDR3 loop: CSARDAGHIQETQYF. Written as DNA, the CDR3 is TGCAGTGCTAGAGACGCGGGACATATCCAAGAGACCCAGTACTTC. The rearrangement uses TRBV20-1 and TRBJ2-5; the D gene could be TRBD1 or TRBD2 (6 bases each). There are 15 residues in the CDR3. V was trimmed by 0 bases and J by 1 base, leaving 12 bases between them. Per germline, CDR1 DFQATT and CDR2 SNEGSKA (reference sequence).

This clonotype came up a few times. The chain links TRBV7-9 to TRBJ2-7; 11 nucleotides line up with TRBD2. V lost 5 bases and J lost 5; bases outside the gene matches: 5. This CDR3 contains 14 residues. Germline CDR1 reads SEHNR; CDR2 reads FQNEAQ (reference sequence). The CDR3 coding sequence is TGTGCCAGCAGCCGACTAGCGGGGCTTAACGAGCAGTACTTC. It yields the protein CASSRLAGLNEQYF.

As for this clonotype: A junction end diverges from the germline sequence, so it may reflect a read error. The chain is built from TRBV18 and TRBJ1-2; tentatively, D is TRBD1 (5 bases). In germline, CDR1 is KGHSH, CDR2 LQKENI. The CDR3 extends over 15 amino acids. CDR3 DNA sequence: TGTACCAGCTCACGTCAACAGGTCGAGGCCTATGGCTACACCTTC. Its translation is CTSSRQQVEAYGYTF.

The chain joins TRBV6-1 to TRBJ1-1; D is ambiguous. In germline, CDR1 is MNHNS, CDR2 SASEGT. There are 14 residues in the CDR3. Between the trimmed V and J ends, which lost 2 bases and 0 bases, there was a span of 7 bases. CDR3 nucleotides: TGTGCCAGCAGTGAAACATCGGTGAACACTGAAGCTTTCTTT. Translated, it gives CASSETSVNTEAFF.

The chain links TRBV20-1 to TRBJ2-5; 12 nucleotides agree with TRBD2. Losses at the gene ends were 6 bases for V and 5 bases for J; bases not matched to a gene: 10. Germline values: CDR1 DFQATT, CDR2 SNEGSKA (reference sequence). The CDR3 length is 15 residues. The CDR3 coding sequence is TGCAGTGCAAACACCGGGACTAGCGGGTTGGAGACCCAGTACTTC. Its translation is CSANTGTSGLETQYF.